Detailed here is one T cell receptor beta chain. Its target is unknown. The authors ran a second PCR of roughly 6 to 12 cycles using a sample-barcoded 5' primer and a J-beta primer mix. Each sample provided no less than 3 million CDR3-containing paired-end reads. TCRdb processed the 5' RACE reads anew with MiXCR; each CDR3 protein has one entry. The repertoire holds over a million distinct CDR3 sequences, under 55% seen once, with more than 4% in the top ten. V was trimmed by 3 bases and J by 6 bases, leaving 11 bases between them. CDR3 size: 12 residues. Germline CDR1 and CDR2: DFQATT and SNEGSKA (reference sequence). The data stem from a study of blood T cells in healthy people across ages. Overall study: For every two T cells, template switching captured about one barcoded beta molecule. General study findings and limits: There was a strong correlation between TCR beta diversity and naive T cell percentage.

The source material was blood. The chain couples TRBV20-1 to TRBJ2-5; D is undetermined. The TCR originated in a young woman in good health. CDR3 amino acids: CSARGRSKTQYF. DNA for the CDR3: TGCAGTGCTAGGGGCAGGTCGAAGACCCAGTACTTC.